Listed below are T cell receptor beta chains from one sample, sequenced in a study of naive and memory T cell subsets. TCRdb reanalysed the UMI-ligation and nested PCR reads using MiXCR and keeps one entry per CDR3 protein. The data show approximately 150,000 distinct CDR3 sequences, roughly 22% seen once. The sequenced material came from naive CD4+ T cells from blood. The receptors shown here come from a human donor in good health. CDR3s include the opening cysteine and the closing phenylalanine or tryptophan. Fields, in order: V gene, clone size, J gene, D gene, CDR3 protein, CDR3 DNA. The D gene is left open where the match is weak. A row's size may be missing; if present it is once, few, many or a size class.

TRBV20-1	few	TRBJ1-6	.	CSAVTRGKVSPLHF	TGCAGTGCTGTTACGAGAGGGAAGGTTTCACCCCTCCACTTT
TRBV20-1	.	TRBJ2-2	.	CSAREGGLGELFF	TGCAGTGCTAGAGAGGGGGGGCTCGGGGAGCTGTTTTTT
TRBV27	.	TRBJ2-2	.	CASREGQIAGELFF	TGTGCCAGCAGGGAAGGACAGATAGCCGGGGAGCTGTTTTTT
TRBV6-1	.	TRBJ2-3	TRBD1	CASKNRDRGQDTQYF	TGTGCCAGCAAGAACCGGGACAGGGGGCAAGATACGCAGTATTTT
TRBV3-1	many	TRBJ2-1	.	CASSRRGPRGNEQFF	TGTGCCAGCAGCCGGAGGGGGCCGAGGGGCAATGAGCAGTTCTTC
TRBV15	few	TRBJ2-1	.	CATSRVTKGEQFF	TGTGCCACCAGCAGAGTAACGAAAGGTGAGCAGTTCTTC
TRBV7-2	.	TRBJ1-5	TRBD1	CASSSLDRANQPQHF	TGTGCCAGCAGCTCCCTCGACAGGGCCAATCAGCCCCAGCATTTT
TRBV27	.	TRBJ1-2	.	CASSSNRVYGYTF	TGTGCCAGCAGTTCCAACAGGGTTTACGGCTACACCTTC
TRBV6-2/TRBV6-3	few	TRBJ2-5	TRBD2	CASSLSGVPQETQYF	TGTGCCAGCAGTTTAAGCGGGGTACCACAAGAGACCCAGTACTTC
TRBV5-1	.	TRBJ2-1	TRBD2	CASSLARRLADYNEQFF	TGCGCCAGCAGCTTGGCCAGGCGGCTAGCGGACTACAATGAGCAGTTCTTC
TRBV27	.	TRBJ2-3	TRBD2	CASSGLARTDTQYF	TGTGCCAGCAGTGGACTAGCGCGCACAGATACGCAGTATTTT
TRBV4-3	.	TRBJ1-6	.	CASSHQPGTRSRPLHF	TGCGCCAGCAGCCATCAACCCGGGACAAGGAGCAGACCCCTCCACTTT
TRBV30	.	TRBJ2-1	TRBD1	CAWTGSSYNEQFF	TGTGCGTGGACAGGAAGCTCCTACAATGAGCAGTTCTTC
TRBV7-6	.	TRBJ2-1	.	CASSKSPGSSYNEQFF	TGTGCCAGCAGCAAATCGCCGGGAAGCTCCTACAATGAGCAGTTCTTC
TRBV6-5	.	TRBJ2-1	TRBD2	CASSYFASGSSYNEQFF	TGTGCCAGCAGTTACTTCGCTAGCGGGAGCTCCTACAATGAGCAGTTCTTC
TRBV29-1	.	TRBJ2-6	.	CSVDGWVAGANVLTF	TGCAGCGTTGATGGGTGGGTGGCTGGGGCCAACGTCCTGACTTTC
TRBV4-1	.	TRBJ1-6	.	CASSQGGWNSPLHF	TGCGCCAGCAGCCAAGGAGGCTGGAATTCACCCCTCCACTTT
TRBV7-2	few	TRBJ2-1	.	CASSLVSKGNEQFF	TGTGCCAGCAGCTTAGTCTCGAAGGGCAATGAGCAGTTCTTC
TRBV14	few	TRBJ1-3	.	CASSQEGRFSGNTIYF	TGTGCCAGCAGCCAAGAGGGACGGTTCTCTGGAAACACCATATATTTT